The rows below give T cell receptor beta chains drawn from one sample of a study of Graves' ophthalmopathy and Graves' hyperthyroidism. TCRdb re-called the multiplex PCR reads through MiXCR, storing one row per CDR3 protein. The sample lists 200,000 to 250,000 distinct CDR3 sequences, around 45% occurring once. Material for sequencing was peripheral blood. These receptors were collected from an adult man with Graves' ophthalmopathy. The CDR3 runs from the conserved cysteine through the conserved F or W. The order of the fields is clone size, J gene, D gene, V gene, CDR3 protein, CDR3 DNA. A D gene is named only where the DNA matches it firmly. Only some rows state a clone size, as once, few, many or a class for expanded clones.

abundance: .; j_gene: TRBJ2-5; d_gene: TRBD2; v_gene: TRBV2; CDR3aa: CASSQRGGRETQYF; CDR3nt: TGTGCCAGCAGTCAGCGGGGGGGCCGGGAGACCCAGTACTTC
abundance: .; j_gene: TRBJ2-5; d_gene: TRBD2; v_gene: TRBV7-9; CDR3aa: CASSLGIAGAETQYF; CDR3nt: TGTGCCAGCAGCTTAGGGATAGCGGGAGCAGAGACCCAGTACTTC
abundance: .; j_gene: TRBJ1-1; d_gene: TRBD1; v_gene: TRBV19; CDR3aa: CASSLQGALNTEAFF; CDR3nt: TGTGCCAGTAGTCTACAGGGGGCGCTGAACACTGAAGCTTTCTTT
abundance: many; j_gene: TRBJ1-5; d_gene: .; v_gene: TRBV10-2; CDR3aa: CASSVDGYSNQPQHF; CDR3nt: TGCGCCAGCAGTGTGGACGGTTATAGCAATCAGCCCCAGCATTTT
abundance: .; j_gene: TRBJ1-4; d_gene: .; v_gene: TRBV20-1; CDR3aa: CSARVKYNEKLFF; CDR3nt: TGCAGTGCTAGAGTGAAGTATAATGAAAAACTGTTTTTT
abundance: .; j_gene: TRBJ1-5; d_gene: .; v_gene: TRBV20-1; CDR3aa: CSAARDKYSNQPQHF; CDR3nt: TGCAGTGCTGCCCGGGACAAGTATAGCAATCAGCCCCAGCATTTT
abundance: many; j_gene: TRBJ1-1; d_gene: .; v_gene: TRBV2; CDR3aa: CAGGDLWGTEAFF; CDR3nt: TGTGCCGGCGGTGACCTTTGGGGCACTGAAGCTTTCTTT
abundance: .; j_gene: TRBJ1-5; d_gene: TRBD1; v_gene: TRBV29-1; CDR3aa: CSVGTGPQPQHF; CDR3nt: TGCAGCGTTGGGACAGGGCCCCAGCCCCAGCATTTT
abundance: few; j_gene: TRBJ1-6; d_gene: TRBD1; v_gene: TRBV9; CDR3aa: CASRGQGEGSPLHF; CDR3nt: TGTGCCAGCAGGGGACAGGGAGAGGGTTCACCCCTCCACTTT
abundance: few; j_gene: TRBJ2-7; d_gene: TRBD2; v_gene: TRBV29-1; CDR3aa: CSVEALAGSYEQYF; CDR3nt: TGCAGCGTTGAGGCACTAGCGGGGTCCTACGAGCAGTACTTC
abundance: .; j_gene: TRBJ2-5; d_gene: TRBD2; v_gene: TRBV2; CDR3aa: CASAGRDGETQYF; CDR3nt: TGTGCCAGCGCCGGGAGGGATGGAGAGACCCAGTACTTC
abundance: once; j_gene: TRBJ1-4; d_gene: TRBD1; v_gene: TRBV20-1; CDR3aa: CSESGTGDPTNEKLFF; CDR3nt: TGCAGTGAATCCGGGACAGGGGATCCAACTAATGAAAAACTGTTTTTT
abundance: .; j_gene: TRBJ2-7; d_gene: TRBD1; v_gene: TRBV28; CDR3aa: CASSSTGYKQYF; CDR3nt: TGTGCCAGCAGTTCGACAGGGTACAAGCAGTACTTC
abundance: .; j_gene: TRBJ1-4; d_gene: .; v_gene: TRBV5-5; CDR3aa: CASSLEEWNEKLFF; CDR3nt: TGTGCCAGCAGCTTAGAGGAATGGAATGAAAAACTGTTTTTT
abundance: .; j_gene: TRBJ2-5; d_gene: .; v_gene: TRBV7-3; CDR3aa: CASSPGQGTGTQYF; CDR3nt: TGTGCCAGCAGCCCAGGGCAGGGGACTGGGACCCAGTACTTC
abundance: .; j_gene: TRBJ2-7; d_gene: TRBD1; v_gene: TRBV7-8; CDR3aa: CASSLVGDRSGYEQYF; CDR3nt: TGTGCCAGCAGCTTAGTGGGGGACAGGTCTGGGTACGAGCAGTACTTC
abundance: few; j_gene: TRBJ2-6; d_gene: .; v_gene: TRBV6-5; CDR3aa: CASSYGRGPGANVLTF; CDR3nt: TGTGCCAGCAGTTACGGAAGGGGCCCTGGGGCCAACGTCCTGACTTTC
abundance: .; j_gene: TRBJ2-7; d_gene: TRBD1; v_gene: TRBV7-9; CDR3aa: CASSLASGQAYKQYF; CDR3nt: TGTGCCAGCAGCTTAGCGAGCGGACAGGCCTACAAGCAGTACTTC
abundance: few; j_gene: TRBJ2-7; d_gene: .; v_gene: TRBV29-1; CDR3aa: CSARPEGRGEQYF; CDR3nt: TGCAGCGCCCGGCCGGAGGGTAGGGGCGAGCAGTACTTC
abundance: .; j_gene: TRBJ2-7; d_gene: TRBD1; v_gene: TRBV5-6; CDR3aa: CASSQSQGALAYEQYF; CDR3nt: TGTGCCAGCAGCCAGTCCCAGGGGGCGTTGGCCTACGAGCAGTACTTC
abundance: once; j_gene: TRBJ2-7; d_gene: TRBD2; v_gene: TRBV10-3; CDR3aa: CAITRGLDSYEQYF; CDR3nt: TGTGCCATAACCCGAGGACTAGACTCCTACGAGCAGTACTTC
abundance: .; j_gene: TRBJ1-3; d_gene: .; v_gene: TRBV12-3/TRBV12-4; CDR3aa: CASSFGGAGSGNTIYF; CDR3nt: TGTGCCAGCAGTTTTGGGGGGGCAGGGTCTGGAAACACCATATATTTT
abundance: few; j_gene: TRBJ2-2; d_gene: .; v_gene: TRBV15; CDR3aa: CATSRGPRGNTGELFF; CDR3nt: TGTGCCACCAGCAGAGGCCCCAGGGGGAACACCGGGGAGCTGTTTTTT
abundance: few; j_gene: TRBJ2-5; d_gene: .; v_gene: TRBV9; CDR3aa: CASSAPEGGGETQYF; CDR3nt: TGTGCCAGCAGCGCCCCGGAGGGCGGAGGAGAGACCCAGTACTTC
abundance: few; j_gene: TRBJ2-7; d_gene: .; v_gene: TRBV27; CDR3aa: CASSRGRPEGGPYEQYF; CDR3nt: TGTGCCAGCAGTCGGGGACGCCCAGAGGGGGGACCCTACGAGCAGTACTTC
abundance: few; j_gene: TRBJ2-7; d_gene: TRBD1; v_gene: TRBV5-1; CDR3aa: CASSPGQGAREQYF; CDR3nt: TGCGCCAGCAGCCCGGGACAGGGGGCGCGGGAGCAGTACTTC
abundance: .; j_gene: TRBJ1-3; d_gene: .; v_gene: TRBV5-6; CDR3aa: CASSGRGPAIYF; CDR3nt: TGTGCCAGCAGCGGTCGGGGGCCAGCCATATATTTT